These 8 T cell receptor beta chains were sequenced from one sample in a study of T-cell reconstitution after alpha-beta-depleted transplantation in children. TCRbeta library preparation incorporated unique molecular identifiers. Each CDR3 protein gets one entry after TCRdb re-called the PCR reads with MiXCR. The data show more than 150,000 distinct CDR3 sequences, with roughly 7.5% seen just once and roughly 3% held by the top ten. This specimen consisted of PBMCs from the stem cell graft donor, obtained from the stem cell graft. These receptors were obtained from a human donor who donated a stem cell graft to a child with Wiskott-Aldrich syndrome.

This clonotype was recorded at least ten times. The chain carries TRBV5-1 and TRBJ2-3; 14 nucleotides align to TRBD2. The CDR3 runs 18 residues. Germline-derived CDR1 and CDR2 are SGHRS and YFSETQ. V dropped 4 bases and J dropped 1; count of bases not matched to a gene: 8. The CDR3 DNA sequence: TGCGCCAGCAGCCTCGGGACTAGCGGGAGTCCTCGCACAGATACGCAGTATTTT. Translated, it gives CASSLGTSGSPRTDTQYF.

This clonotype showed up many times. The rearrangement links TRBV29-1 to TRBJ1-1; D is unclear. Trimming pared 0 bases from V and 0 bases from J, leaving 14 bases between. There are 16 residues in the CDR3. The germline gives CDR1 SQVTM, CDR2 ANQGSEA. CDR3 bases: TGCAGCGTTGAAGATCGTAGGGCTTTTATGAACACTGAAGCTTTCTTT. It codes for CSVEDRRAFMNTEAFF.

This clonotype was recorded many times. CDR3 DNA sequence: TGTGCCAGCAGTACCAACCCGCCGGGACAGGTTTTTCATAGGGAGTTCTTC. It yields the protein CASSTNPPGQVFHREFF. The chain uses TRBV12-3 or TRBV12-4 and TRBJ2-1; 8 bases agree with TRBD1. V shed 5 bases, J shed 14 bases, and the junction held 23 bases outside the gene matches. The CDR3 length is 17 residues.

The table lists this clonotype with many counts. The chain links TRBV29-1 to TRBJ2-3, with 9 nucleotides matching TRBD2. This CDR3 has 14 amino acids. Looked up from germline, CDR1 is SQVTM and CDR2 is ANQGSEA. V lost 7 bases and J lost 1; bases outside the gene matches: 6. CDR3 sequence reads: CSAEPSGGTDTQYF. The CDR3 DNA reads TGCAGCGCCGAGCCTAGCGGGGGCACAGATACGCAGTATTTT.

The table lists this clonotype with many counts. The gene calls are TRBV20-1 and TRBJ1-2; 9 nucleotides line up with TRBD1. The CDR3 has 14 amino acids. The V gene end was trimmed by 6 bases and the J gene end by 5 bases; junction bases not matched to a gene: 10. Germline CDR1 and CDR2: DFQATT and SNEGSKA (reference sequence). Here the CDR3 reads CSAHGRTGAYGYTF. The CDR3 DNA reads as TGCAGTGCGCACGGTCGGACAGGGGCTTATGGCTACACCTTC.

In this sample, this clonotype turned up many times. CDR3 sequence: CASSYPGTGTVGELFF. The CDR3 DNA sequence: TGTGCCAGCAGTTACCCCGGGACAGGGACCGTCGGGGAGCTGTTTTTT. The rearrangement links TRBV6-5 to TRBJ2-2; the match to TRBD1 covers 9 bases. The germline gives CDR1 MNHEY, CDR2 SVGAGI. The CDR3 consists of 16 residues. Unmatched junction bases numbered 8, after V lost 2 bases and J lost 7 bases.

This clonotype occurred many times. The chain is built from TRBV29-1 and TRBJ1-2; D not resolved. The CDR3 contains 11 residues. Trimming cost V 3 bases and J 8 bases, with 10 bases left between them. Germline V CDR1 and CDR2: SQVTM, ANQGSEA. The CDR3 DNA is TGCAGCGTTGAGGGTGGTAACGGCTACACCTTC. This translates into CSVEGGNGYTF. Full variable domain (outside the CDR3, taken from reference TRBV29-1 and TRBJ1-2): SAVISQKPSRDICQRGTSLTIQCQVDSQVTMMFWYRQQPGQSLTLIATANQGSEATYESGFVIDKFPISRPNLTFSTLTVSNMSPEDSSIYLCSVEGGNGYTFGSGTRLTVV.

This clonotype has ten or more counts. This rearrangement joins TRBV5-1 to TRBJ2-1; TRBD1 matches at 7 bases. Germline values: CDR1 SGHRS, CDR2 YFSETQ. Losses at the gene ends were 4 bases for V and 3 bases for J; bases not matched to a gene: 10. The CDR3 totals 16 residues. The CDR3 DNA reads TGCGCCAGCAGCATTGACAGGGCTGCGTTCTACAATGAGCAGTTCTTC. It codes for CASSIDRAAFYNEQFF.